What follows are 30 T cell receptor beta chains derived from one specimen sequenced in a study of T cells in Graves' hyperthyroidism and ophthalmopathy. Researchers took RNA transcripts and amplified the TCR beta CDR3 regions from them. HTBI primers were employed in a first-round RT-PCR of the TCR CDR3. TCRdb reanalysed the multiplex PCR reads using MiXCR and keeps one entry per CDR3 protein. The sample shows approximately 500,000 distinct CDR3 sequences, about 43% of them seen only once. Material: peripheral blood or thyroid tissue (not recorded which). The source is a woman younger than 35 with Graves' hyperthyroidism.

The table lists this clonotype with a few counts. V and J are TRBV7-6 and TRBJ2-2; 10 bases are shared with TRBD2. This CDR3 is 16 amino acids long. V lost 3 bases and J lost 7; bases outside the gene matches: 8. CDR1 is SGHVS, CDR2 FNYEAQ, per germline. The CDR3, as DNA: TGTGCCAGCAGCTTCGAGCGGGAGGGCCGGGGCGGGGAGCTGTTTTTT. Its protein is CASSFEREGRGGELFF.

This chain uses TRBV20-1 with TRBJ2-5; 9 bases fit TRBD2. J was trimmed by 5 bases and V by 5 bases; bases with no gene match: 9. The CDR3 is made up of 14 amino acids. CDR1 and CDR2 (germline): DFQATT, SNEGSKA (reference sequence). The CDR3: CSAGSGSGWETQYF. CDR3 in DNA: TGCAGTGCTGGTAGCGGGAGCGGTTGGGAGACCCAGTACTTC.

In regard to this clonotype: Without the conserved terminal phenylalanine or tryptophan, this CDR3 likely stems from a read error. The DNA is left out, because the CDR3 cannot be placed on it with certainty; the CDR3 is given as TCRdb lists it. The V and J genes are TRBV29-1 and TRBJ1-4; TRBD1 was called by the table and not checked on the DNA. Germline-derived CDR1 and CDR2 are SQVTM and ANQGSEA. The CDR3 region is 8 residues in length, termini included. CDR3 residues: CSVEGGDT.

The table lists this clonotype with many counts. One junction end does not reproduce the germline sequence, and a read error may be involved. This chain links TRBV6-5 with TRBJ2-5; D might be TRBD1 (7 bases). This CDR3 is built from 17 residues. The germline gives CDR1 MNHEY, CDR2 SVGAGI. CDR3 sequence: CASSHSEDRRGMETQYF. CDR3 DNA: TGTGCCAGCAGTCACTCAGAGGACAGGAGGGGAATGGAGACCCAGTACTTC.

This chain links TRBV13 with TRBJ2-5; 8 bases are a match to TRBD1. The J call may be in error: the DNA end matches TRBJ2-1 better. This CDR3 spans 16 amino acids. In germline, CDR1 is PRHDT, CDR2 FYEKMQ (reference sequence). Here the CDR3 reads CASSRPGTGSYNEQFF. In nucleotides, the CDR3 is TGTGCCAGCAGCCGCCCCGGGACAGGTAGCTACAATGAGCAGTTCTTC.

This clonotype was seen repeatedly, ten times or more. The chain couples TRBV29-1 to TRBJ1-2; D is unclear. The V end lost 3 bases, the J end lost 3 bases, and 20 bases lay between the germline ends. This CDR3 has 16 residues. Germline CDR1 is SQVTM and CDR2 is ANQGSEA. The DNA for the CDR3 is TGCAGCGTTGAGGAGGCAGCCGCCGCATTAGACTATGGCTACACCTTC. Protein: CSVEEAAAALDYGYTF.

This clonotype was observed at least ten times. The chain is built from TRBV6-5 and TRBJ1-6; D gene unclear. Between the trimmed V and J ends, which lost 4 bases and 5 bases, there was a span of 12 bases. The CDR3 contains 15 residues. In germline, CDR1 is MNHEY, CDR2 SVGAGI. In nucleotides, the CDR3 is TGTGCCAGCAGTTTAAACAGACCTGATAATTCACCCCTCCACTTT. Amino acids: CASSLNRPDNSPLHF.

The V gene is TRBV19, the J gene TRBJ2-5; possibly TRBD1 for D (5 bases). Looked up from germline, CDR1 is LNHDA and CDR2 is SQIVND (reference sequence). The V end lost 9 bases, the J end lost 7 bases, and 12 bases lay between the germline ends. There are 11 residues in the CDR3. CDR3 in DNA: TGTGCCAGCCGCAGGGCAGGGACCCAGTACTTC. Amino acids: CASRRAGTQYF.

This clonotype was observed a handful of times. The genes are TRBV4-3 and TRBJ2-7; D remains unclear. The CDR3 loop spans 14 amino acids. Trimming removed 0 bases at V and 4 bases at J, with 10 bases between. Germline CDR1 is LGHNA and CDR2 is YSLEER. The CDR3 spells CASSQEGRKYEQYF. CDR3 sequence (DNA): TGCGCCAGCAGCCAAGAAGGCCGCAAATACGAGCAGTACTTC.

This clonotype was detected a few times. The rearrangement joins TRBV12-3 or TRBV12-4 to TRBJ2-5, with TRBD1 matching over 7 bases. CDR3 size: 13 residues. V was pared by 7 bases and J by 9 bases, with 11 bases of the junction left unmatched. In DNA, the CDR3 is TGTGCCAGCACCCCCCGGGACAGCCAGCCCCAGTACTTC. Translated, it gives CASTPRDSQPQYF.

The chain has TRBV29-1 and TRBJ2-6; 8 positions match TRBD2. In germline, CDR1 is SQVTM, CDR2 ANQGSEA. V lost 1 base and J lost 4; bases outside the gene matches: 0. The CDR3 consists of 14 residues. The CDR3 sequence is CSVEVAGGANVLTF. CDR3 coding DNA: TGCAGCGTTGAAGTAGCGGGAGGGGCCAACGTCCTGACTTTC.

This sequence joins TRBV29-1 and TRBJ2-7; D is uncertain. With 6 bases removed from V and 0 bases from J, the gap between germline ends came to 24 bases. The CDR3 length is 17 residues. Germline V gene lookup returns CDR1 SQVTM and CDR2 ANQGSEA. The CDR3 DNA follows: TGCAGCGTGGAGTCAACCATAAACAATGAGCACTCCTACGAGCAGTACTTC. This gives the protein CSVESTINNEHSYEQYF.

In this sample, this clonotype turned up a few times. The V and J genes are TRBV2 and TRBJ2-2, with D perhaps TRBD1 or TRBD2 (6 bases each). The CDR3 is 15 residues long. V lost 8 bases to trimming and J lost 4 bases, with 17 bases between them. In germline, CDR1 is SNHLY, CDR2 FYNNEI. The chain's CDR3 is CASGGRGRGTGELFF. Written as DNA, the CDR3 is TGTGCCAGCGGGGGACGGGGGCGCGGCACCGGGGAGCTGTTTTTT.

The table lists this clonotype with a few counts. The chain combines TRBV12-3 or TRBV12-4 with TRBJ2-1; 12 nucleotides line up with TRBD2. The length of the CDR3 is 14 residues. V dropped 1 base and J dropped 10; count of bases not matched to a gene: 2. CDR3 loop: CASSLGGLAGEQFF. The CDR3 DNA follows: TGTGCCAGCAGTTTAGGTGGACTAGCGGGGGAGCAGTTCTTC.

This clonotype was detected many times. The V and J genes are TRBV6-1 and TRBJ1-5; D remains ambiguous. V dropped 3 bases and J dropped 6 bases, with 15 bases sitting between them. There are 15 residues in the CDR3. Per germline, CDR1 MNHNS and CDR2 SASEGT. CDR3 sequence (DNA): TGTGCCAGCAGTGATTTGGTGGCCGCCTTTCAGCCCCAGCATTTT. Residues: CASSDLVAAFQPQHF.

This clonotype showed up just a few times. This chain joins TRBV19 and TRBJ1-5; unclear D gene. V was clipped by 3 bases and J by 7 bases, with 10 bases between them. The CDR3 loop spans 13 amino acids. The V gene's germline CDR1 is LNHDA and CDR2 SQIVND (reference sequence). DNA of the CDR3: TGTGCCAGTAGTATGGGTCAGAGGCAGCCCCAGCATTTT. The encoded protein is CASSMGQRQPQHF.

The rearrangement joins TRBV24-1 to TRBJ1-5; D is ambiguous. Trimming stripped 9 bases from V and 2 bases from J, with 19 bases between. The CDR3 runs to 16 residues. Germline V gene data show CDR1 as KGHDR and CDR2 as SFDVKD. CDR3 coding DNA: TGTGCCACCCGACCGGGCGGTACTGAAGGCAATCAGCCCCAGCATTTT. Translation gives CATRPGGTEGNQPQHF.

This clonotype was counted at least ten times. The chain is built from TRBV24-1 and TRBJ1-1; unclear D gene. CDR1 KGHDR and CDR2 SFDVKD come from the germline V gene. The CDR3 is 12 residues long. Trimming left V 6 bases short and J 7 bases short, with 11 bases between. CDR3 loop: CATSSRVGEAFF. In DNA, the CDR3 is TGTGCCACCAGTAGTCGGGTGGGTGAAGCTTTCTTT.

This clonotype was counted ten times or more. The V and J genes are TRBV29-1 and TRBJ2-5, with D hard to call. Trimming took 5 bases from V and 4 from J, leaving 11 bases between them. Germline assignment: CDR1 SQVTM and CDR2 ANQGSEA. CDR3 length equals 12 residues. The CDR3 bases are TGCAGCGTTCTGGAATCATCAGAGACCCAGTACTTC. Amino acids: CSVLESSETQYF.

This clonotype occurred many times. This rearrangement joins TRBV7-9 to TRBJ2-5; either TRBD1 or TRBD2 may fit D (5 bases each). The germline gives CDR1 SEHNR, CDR2 FQNEAQ (reference sequence). The CDR3 runs to 17 residues. V gave up 5 bases and J gave up 4 bases, with 23 bases separating them. CDR3 sequence reads: CASSRRVRVEFGETQYF. For the CDR3, the DNA is TGTGCCAGCAGCCGGCGGGTCAGGGTGGAATTCGGAGAGACCCAGTACTTC.

V is TRBV2 and J is TRBJ1-1; a possible D gene is TRBD1 (5 bases). Germline assignment: CDR1 SNHLY and CDR2 FYNNEI. V lost 7 bases, J lost 4 bases, and 16 bases lay in between. This CDR3 region has 14 residues. CDR3 residues: CASIGGGWSTEAFF. CDR3 DNA: TGTGCCAGCATCGGGGGAGGATGGAGCACTGAAGCTTTCTTT.

This clonotype has ten or more counts. The chain couples TRBV12-3 or TRBV12-4 to TRBJ1-2; a possible D gene is TRBD1 (6 bases). Trimming removed 3 bases from V and 6 bases from J, with 11 bases in between. This CDR3 region has 13 residues. CDR3 in amino acids: CASSFRGANGYTF. The CDR3 nucleotides are TGTGCCAGCAGTTTCAGGGGAGCAAATGGCTACACCTTC.

This clonotype was observed a handful of times. The V gene is TRBV29-1, the J gene TRBJ1-2, with a weak D call TRBD1 (5 bases). CDR3 length: 15 amino acids. CDR1 is SQVTM, CDR2 ANQGSEA, per germline. The V and J ends lost 8 bases and 2 bases respectively, with 21 bases between them. The CDR3 loop is CSSDPRQKGNYGYTF. In nucleotides, the CDR3 is TGCAGCAGTGATCCGCGACAGAAGGGAAACTATGGCTACACCTTC.

The genes are TRBV20-1 and TRBJ1-4; D not certain. In germline, CDR1 is DFQATT, CDR2 SNEGSKA (reference sequence). The CDR3 is made up of 12 amino acids. V gave up 4 bases and J gave up 5 bases, with 8 bases separating them. The CDR3 spells CSATGGNEKLFF. DNA of the CDR3: TGCAGTGCTACGGGAGGCAATGAAAAACTGTTTTTT.

This clonotype occurred once. In DNA, the CDR3 is TGCAGTGCCATCAGTCTGGCCGATGGCTACACCTTC. This codes for CSAISLADGYTF. This chain joins TRBV20-1 and TRBJ1-2; the D is unclear. The germline CDR1 and CDR2 sequences are DFQATT and SNEGSKA (reference sequence). V lost 6 bases and J 6 bases, leaving 14 bases between the germline ends. The CDR3 is 12 amino acids.

This chain uses TRBV9 with TRBJ1-1; a weak D match, TRBD1 (5 bases). The germline V and J ends were trimmed by 3 bases and 1 base, with 13 bases remaining between them. This CDR3 region has 15 residues. Germline V gene lookup returns CDR1 SGDLS and CDR2 YYNGEE. CDR3 in DNA: TGTGCCAGCAGCGACCTCCTAGACAGGAACACTGAAGCTTTCTTT. Protein: CASSDLLDRNTEAFF.

The chain joins TRBV15 to TRBJ2-7; 11 bases map to TRBD2. V shed 5 bases, J shed 7 bases, and the junction held 13 bases outside the gene matches. The CDR3 covers 16 residues. Germline lookup yields CDR1 LNHNV and CDR2 YYDKDF (reference sequence). The CDR3 loop is CATSPTSGSSTGEQYF. In DNA form, the CDR3 reads TGTGCCACCAGCCCCACTAGCGGGAGTAGCACCGGGGAGCAGTACTTC.

This clonotype was observed at least ten times. The chain carries TRBV5-6 and TRBJ1-2; TRBD1 matches 10 bases. CDR3 size: 16 residues. Trimming removed 4 bases from V and 6 bases from J; junction bases left unmatched: 12. The germline V gene encodes CDR1 SGHDT and CDR2 YYEEEE. CDR3 coding DNA: TGTGCCAGCAGCCCATTGACAGGGGGCGCTAAAAATGGCTACACCTTC. Protein product: CASSPLTGGAKNGYTF.

Ten or more counts support this clonotype. V usage is TRBV6-1 and J usage is TRBJ1-5; D unclear. Germline V gene lookup returns CDR1 MNHNS and CDR2 SASEGT. The length of the CDR3 is 13 residues. V shed 3 bases and J shed 3 bases, with 6 bases lying between them. In DNA, the CDR3 is TGTGCCAGCAGTGATATGTACAATCAGCCCCAGCATTTT. Translation gives CASSDMYNQPQHF.

This clonotype showed up many times. The CDR3 loop reads CSARWQPLTEAFF. The CDR3 nucleotides are TGCAGTGCTAGATGGCAGCCCCTGACTGAAGCTTTCTTT. The J gene is TRBJ1-1, the V gene TRBV20-1; D ambiguous. Germline lookup yields CDR1 DFQATT and CDR2 SNEGSKA (reference sequence). V was pared by 2 bases and J by 5 bases, with 12 bases between. The length of the CDR3 is 13 residues.